This note documents a single TCR beta chain sequence. The sample comes from a study of blood T cell repertoires in COVID-19. For the study at large: Both acute and convalescent COVID-19 samples were obtained from the United States, Italy and Spain. Sources were T cells, B-cell-depleted T cells, or PBMCs; the material itself was cDNA or gDNA.

This CDR3 is 15 amino acids long. Germline CDR1 and CDR2: SGHRS and YFSETQ. V trimming: 4 bases; J trimming: 6 bases; junction bases outside the gene matches: 5. Study processing details: The assay estimated nucleated cells by amplifying reference gene primers. Sequencing used immunoSEQ multiplex PCR; TCRdb keeps in-frame clones, though not all of them. The DNA gave D and trimming, while V, J and clone size come from that table. The sample records some 400,000 clones, approximately 90% being singletons. Categorization into cohorts depended on clinical history that participants reported. Sequenced material: PBMCs or T cells enriched from blood (not recorded which). This receptor was identified in a young man who had recovered from COVID-19. The chain uses TRBV5-1 and TRBJ1-6; the match to TRBD1 covers 9 bases. For the CDR3, the DNA is TGCGCCAGCAGCAGGGGACAGGGTGGTAATTCACCCCTCCACTTT. Protein: CASSRGQGGNSPLHF.